Listed below are T cell receptor beta chains from one sample, sequenced in a study of T cells in localized non-small cell lung cancer. The repertoire was sequenced with immunoSEQ multiplex PCR; TCRdb's copy has only in-frame clones and lacks some. The repertoire holds 2,500 or so clones, with under 40% as singletons. Sequencing used lung tumor tissue, obtained before any cancer treatment. These receptors originate from a male donor aged 60 or over with stage I squamous cell lung carcinoma. Each CDR3 is given with its conserved first and last residue. D genes are given only for firm matches. A clone size is listed for some rows: how often the clone was seen (once, few, many), or a class if it is expanded.

>TRBD1|TRBJ2-7|few|TRBV9
CASSDRGPEQYF
TGTGCCAGCAGCGACAGGGGTCCCGAGCAGTACTTC
>-|TRBJ1-1|-|TRBV30
CAWRGRGGSNTEAFF
TGTGCCTGGCGGGGTAGGGGCGGATCTAACACTGAAGCTTTCTTT
>-|TRBJ2-2|-|TRBV19
CASRKGAANTGELFF
TGTGCCAGTAGAAAGGGTGCCGCGAACACCGGGGAGCTGTTTTTT
>-|TRBJ1-1|-|TRBV11-3
CASSYTRAGSGMNTEAFF
TGTGCCAGCAGTTATACCCGGGCAGGGAGCGGAATGAACACTGAAGCTTTCTTT
>-|TRBJ2-1|few|TRBV28
CASSLFDWSSYNEQFF
TGTGCCAGCAGTTTATTCGACTGGAGCTCCTACAATGAGCAGTTCTTC
>-|TRBJ2-6|-|TRBV9
CASKAGANVLTF
TGTGCCAGCAAAGCCGGGGCCAACGTCCTGACTTTC
>-|TRBJ2-5|large|TRBV5-1
CASSLGTTSQETQYF
TGCGCCAGCAGCCTAGGGACAACGTCGCAAGAGACCCAGTACTTC
>-|TRBJ2-3|few|TRBV23-1
CASSQEGSRGTQYF
TGCGCCAGCAGCCAAGAGGGCTCGCGTGGTACGCAGTATTTT
>-|TRBJ1-1|few|TRBV6-8
CASSFYRDEAFF
TGTGCCAGCAGTTTCTACAGGGATGAGGCTTTCTTT
>TRBD1|TRBJ1-2|medium-sized|TRBV6-8
CASSYPTGTGTLSDGYTF
TGTGCCAGCAGTTACCCTACCGGGACAGGGACCCTAAGCGATGGCTACACCTTC
>TRBD2|TRBJ2-3|-|TRBV19
CASSRGLAGGPTDTQYF
TGTGCCAGTAGTAGGGGACTAGCGGGGGGCCCGACAGATACGCAGTATTTT
>-|TRBJ1-1|few|TRBV28
CASIAGGSIPEAFF
TGTGCCAGCATTGCTGGGGGTAGCATCCCTGAAGCTTTCTTT
>TRBD2|TRBJ2-3|few|TRBV6-8
CASSYSPSGGSTDTQYF
TGTGCCAGCAGTTACTCGCCTAGCGGGGGGAGCACAGATACGCAGTATTTT
>-|TRBJ1-5|medium-sized|TRBV9
CASSVAGINQPQHF
TGTGCCAGCAGCGTAGCAGGGATCAATCAGCCCCAGCATTTT
>-|TRBJ2-3|-|TRBV23-1
CASSPPARGKGTDTQYF
TGCGCCAGCAGTCCCCCCGCTCGGGGTAAGGGCACAGATACGCAGTATTTT
>-|TRBJ2-7|-|TRBV28
CASRRTEPSSYEQYF
TGTGCCAGCAGAAGGACAGAGCCGAGCTCCTACGAGCAGTACTTC
>-|TRBJ1-2|few|TRBV6-8
CASSYDGETSSANYGYTF
TGTGCCAGCAGTTATGACGGCGAGACCTCGTCAGCTAACTATGGCTACACCTTC
>-|TRBJ1-6|medium-sized|TRBV6-8
CASSRANSPLHF
TGTGCCAGCAGTAGGGCTAATTCACCCCTCCACTTT
>-|TRBJ2-1|-|TRBV12-5
CASGLVGGRGEQFF
TGTGCTAGTGGTTTGGTCGGGGGGCGAGGTGAGCAGTTCTTC
>-|TRBJ1-2|-|TRBV30
CAWTRRTGPLGTNYGYTF
TGTGCCTGGACGAGGCGGACCGGGCCCCTCGGGACTAACTATGGCTACACCTTC
>-|TRBJ2-7|-|TRBV10-1
CASSESQLHYEQYF
TGCGCCAGCAGTGAGTCGCAGTTACACTACGAGCAGTACTTC
>-|TRBJ1-6|few|TRBV6-8
CAGSRGSNNSPLHF
TGTGCCGGAAGCAGGGGTTCGAATAATTCACCCCTCCACTTT
>TRBD1|TRBJ2-7|few|TRBV12-5
CASGQPGQKGLRSYEQYF
TGTGCTAGTGGTCAACCGGGACAGAAGGGGCTGAGAAGCTACGAGCAGTACTTC
>-|TRBJ2-7|-|TRBV28
CASSFRRPGIYEQYF
TGTGCCAGCAGTTTTCGTCGCCCTGGAATCTACGAGCAGTACTTC
>-|TRBJ2-3|-|TRBV6-8
CASRGGAWSFTDTQYF
TGTGCCAGCAGAGGGGGGGCTTGGTCTTTCACAGATACGCAGTATTTT
>-|TRBJ1-6|-|TRBV11-3
CASSEGSGEGSPLHF
TGTGCCAGCAGCGAAGGGAGCGGGGAGGGTTCACCCCTCCACTTT
>-|TRBJ2-2|-|TRBV6-7
CASSKPGTGELFF
TGTGCCAGCAGTAAACCCGGTACCGGGGAGCTGTTTTTT
>-|TRBJ1-5|-|TRBV28
CASSSPLRSNQPQHF
TGTGCCAGCAGTTCACCCCTGAGGAGTAATCAGCCCCAGCATTTT
>-|TRBJ2-1|-|TRBV18
CASSPPGVLDEQFF
TGTGCCAGCTCCCCGCCGGGAGTATTGGATGAGCAGTTCTTC
>-|TRBJ2-5|few|TRBV28
CASGGPYQETQYF
TGTGCCAGCGGGGGGCCGTACCAAGAGACCCAGTACTTC
>-|TRBJ1-2|-|TRBV12-5
CASGLGLIRNYGYTF
TGTGCTAGTGGTTTGGGTTTGATAAGGAACTATGGCTACACCTTC
>-|TRBJ2-1|once|TRBV30
CAWTKGGASPYNEQFF
TGTGCCTGGACTAAGGGGGGCGCCTCCCCTTACAATGAGCAGTTCTTC
>TRBD1|TRBJ1-2|-|TRBV6-8
CASGPGQSYGYTF
TGTGCCAGCGGACCGGGACAGTCCTATGGCTACACCTTC
>TRBD1|TRBJ1-1|-|TRBV6-8
CASSIPSGTGNTEAFF
TGTGCCAGCAGTATTCCTTCCGGGACAGGGAACACTGAAGCTTTCTTT
>TRBD2|TRBJ2-5|-|TRBV11-3
CASSAAGVGQETQYF
TGTGCCAGCAGCGCAGCGGGGGTAGGCCAAGAGACCCAGTACTTC
>TRBD1|TRBJ2-7|-|TRBV10-1
CASSTAGGHEQYF
TGCGCCAGCAGTACGGCAGGGGGCCACGAGCAGTACTTC
>-|TRBJ1-1|-|TRBV18
CASSQAARGPAGTEAFF
TGTGCCAGCTCACAAGCCGCGCGAGGGCCAGCGGGCACTGAAGCTTTCTTT
>TRBD1|TRBJ2-3|few|TRBV6-8
CASSPRTGGRTDTQYF
TGTGCCAGCAGTCCGCGGACAGGGGGCAGGACAGATACGCAGTATTTT
>TRBD2|TRBJ2-3|-|TRBV6-8
CASSYLGGGLYTQYF
TGTGCCAGCAGTTACTTAGGCGGGGGATTGTATACGCAGTATTTT
>-|TRBJ2-6|-|TRBV19
CASSSQAVSGANVLTF
TGTGCCAGTAGTAGTCAGGCGGTCTCTGGGGCCAACGTCCTGACTTTC
>TRBD2|TRBJ2-5|once|TRBV11-3
CASSSNTGGLGETQYF
TGTGCCAGCAGCTCAAACACTGGGGGACTAGGGGAGACCCAGTACTTC
>-|TRBJ1-1|-|TRBV6-8
CASSLDGNTEAFF
TGTGCCAGCAGTTTGGACGGGAACACTGAAGCTTTCTTT
>-|TRBJ2-2|once|TRBV6-8
CAIRGDTGELFF
TGTGCCATCAGGGGCGACACCGGGGAGCTGTTTTTT
>TRBD1|TRBJ1-2|-|TRBV18
CASSPTGNYGYTF
TGTGCCAGCTCACCGACAGGGAACTATGGCTACACCTTC
>-|TRBJ2-1|-|TRBV11-3
CASSWGRGINNEQFF
TGTGCCAGCAGCTGGGGGCGGGGGATTAACAATGAGCAGTTCTTC
>TRBD2|TRBJ2-1|-|TRBV6-8
CASSLGASGGFSSYNEQFF
TGTGCCAGCAGTTTAGGGGCTAGCGGGGGCTTTAGCTCCTACAATGAGCAGTTCTTC
>-|TRBJ1-4|-|TRBV12-5
CASGAGTHSTNEKLFF
TGTGCTAGTGGTGCCGGGACACACTCAACTAATGAAAAACTGTTTTTT
>-|TRBJ1-2|medium-sized|TRBV9
CASSEGGYGYTF
TGTGCCAGCAGTGAGGGGGGCTATGGCTACACCTTC